Listed here are 13 T cell receptor beta chains from one sample, sequenced in a study of T cells in Graves' hyperthyroidism and ophthalmopathy. What was amplified from RNA transcripts were TCR beta CDR3 regions. HTBI primers drove first-round RT-PCR of the TCR CDR3. A single record per CDR3 protein comes from TCRdb applying MiXCR to the multiplex PCR reads. The sample consists of around 700,000 distinct CDR3 sequences, under 20% of them appearing once. The sequenced material came from blood. The receptors were gathered from a woman in her forties or fifties with Graves' hyperthyroidism that later progressed to Graves' ophthalmopathy.

This clonotype was observed at least ten times. This CDR3 is CASSSVTDRSTDTQYF. CDR3 DNA: TGTGCCAGCAGTTCGGTGACTGATAGGAGCACAGATACGCAGTATTTT. The rearrangement uses TRBV5-5 and TRBJ2-3; D remains ambiguous. The V gene lost 5 bases and the J gene lost 0 bases, with 16 bases spanning the gap. The V gene's germline CDR1 is SGHKS and CDR2 YYEKEE (reference sequence). CDR3 size: 16 residues.

At least ten counts were recorded for this clonotype. The chain carries TRBV3-1 and TRBJ2-2, with D uncertain. Germline-derived CDR1 and CDR2 are LGHDT and YNNKEL (reference sequence). The V gene lost 1 base and the J gene lost 0 bases, with 24 bases spanning the gap. The CDR3 totals 21 residues. This chain's CDR3 is CASSQVPGRPPSRSNTGELFF. The DNA of the CDR3 is TGTGCCAGCAGCCAAGTTCCGGGTCGTCCCCCCTCCAGATCGAACACCGGGGAGCTGTTTTTT. Variable domain in full (rest from reference TRBV3-1 and TRBJ2-2): DTAVSQTPKYLVTQMGNDKSIKCEQNLGHDTMYWYKQDSKKFLKIMFSYNNKELIINETVPNRFSPKSPDKAHLNLHINSLELGDSAVYFCASSQVPGRPPSRSNTGELFFGEGSRLTVL.

The rearrangement links TRBV3-1 to TRBJ1-1; D call uncertain. Germline V CDR1 and CDR2: LGHDT, YNNKEL (reference sequence). The CDR3 extends over 13 amino acids. V lost 0 bases, J lost 7 bases, and 9 bases lay in between. CDR3: CASSQDRELEAFF. The CDR3 nucleotides read TGTGCCAGCAGCCAAGATCGGGAGCTTGAAGCTTTCTTT.

This clonotype was seen many times. The CDR3 coding sequence is TGTGCCAGCAGCTTGGAATATGGGGATTACGCTTTCTTT. It codes for CASSLEYGDYAFF. The chain has TRBV5-5 and TRBJ1-1; D is ambiguous. The CDR3 is 13 residues long. Trimming shortened V by 0 bases and J by 11 bases, and 14 bases separated the two germline ends. The germline CDR1 and CDR2 sequences are SGHKS and YYEKEE (reference sequence).

This clonotype has just a few counts. The chain has TRBV20-1 and TRBJ1-2, with D possibly matching TRBD1 (5 bases). There are 17 residues in the CDR3. Trimming left V 1 base short and J 6 bases short, with 24 bases between. From germline, CDR1 is DFQATT and CDR2 SNEGSKA (reference sequence). The CDR3 region is CSARAPLAMRGLDGYTF. The CDR3 DNA reads as TGCAGTGCTAGAGCCCCTCTCGCGATGAGGGGTCTCGATGGCTACACCTTC.

In its sample, this clonotype was seen many times. This sequence joins TRBV5-1 and TRBJ2-2; 8 nucleotides agree with TRBD1. Germline V gene lookup returns CDR1 SGHRS and CDR2 YFSETQ. CDR3 length equals 15 residues. V trimming: 3 bases; J trimming: 2 bases; junction bases outside the gene matches: 3. CDR3 DNA sequence: TGCGCCAGCAGCTCGGACAGGGTTAACACCGGGGAGCTGTTTTTT. Its translation is CASSSDRVNTGELFF.

This clonotype was counted many times. CDR3: CASSLGAGGTGQETQYF. Here the CDR3 DNA reads TGTGCCAGCAGCTTAGGCGCGGGGGGTACCGGGCAAGAGACCCAGTACTTC. The chain has TRBV7-2 and TRBJ2-5, with 8 bases that match TRBD2. The CDR3 extends over 17 amino acids. Per the germline V gene, CDR1 is SGHTA and CDR2 is FQGNSA. V lost 1 base to trimming and J lost 2 bases; unmatched junction nucleotides: 9.

The chain is built from TRBV4-1 and TRBJ2-2; D unclear. Germline lookup yields CDR1 MGHRA and CDR2 YSYEKL. V was pared by 0 bases and J by 1 base, with 12 bases between. The CDR3 extends over 17 amino acids. CDR3 residues: CASSQEGRTENTGELFF. The CDR3 DNA sequence: TGCGCCAGCAGCCAAGAGGGCAGAACCGAGAACACCGGGGAGCTGTTTTTT.

This clonotype was counted at least ten times. The rearrangement uses TRBV2 and TRBJ2-7; TRBD2 matches 10 bases. This CDR3 spans 15 amino acids. CDR1 SNHLY and CDR2 FYNNEI come from the germline V gene. J lost 2 bases, V lost 8 bases, and 9 bases had no gene match. The CDR3 is CASQRLAGGPYEQYF. The CDR3 coding sequence is TGTGCCAGCCAAAGGTTAGCGGGGGGACCCTACGAGCAGTACTTC.

This clonotype was seen at least ten times. This CDR3 reads CASSLDRAANTGELFF. The DNA for the CDR3 is TGTGCCAGCAGTTTAGACAGGGCGGCGAACACCGGGGAGCTGTTTTTT. The chain couples TRBV12-3 or TRBV12-4 to TRBJ2-2; possibly TRBD1 for D (6 bases). The V gene lost 1 base and the J gene lost 0 bases, with 9 bases spanning the gap. The CDR3 runs to 16 residues.

This clonotype has a handful of counts. The chain recombines TRBV14 with TRBJ2-1; D gene ambiguous. Trimming pared 1 base from V and 9 bases from J, leaving 7 bases between. The CDR3 sequence is 12 residues long. Germline CDR1 is SGHDN and CDR2 is FVKESK. The DNA of the CDR3 is TGTGCCAGCAGCCAAGCCCTTCCTGAGCAGTTCTTC. It encodes CASSQALPEQFF.

This clonotype was counted many times. The chain links TRBV9 to TRBJ2-6, with D unresolved. The CDR3 consists of 12 residues. Looked up from germline, CDR1 is SGDLS and CDR2 is YYNGEE. V lost 8 bases, J lost 1 base, and 4 bases lay in between. The CDR3 sequence: CASESGANVLTF. The CDR3 coding sequence is TGTGCCAGTGAGTCTGGGGCCAACGTCCTGACTTTC. The full variable domain, completed using reference TRBV9 and TRBJ2-6, is DSGVTQTPKHLITATGQRVTLRCSPRSGDLSVYWYQQSLDQGLQFLIQYYNGEERAKGNILERFSAQQFPDLHSELNLSSLELGDSALYFCASESGANVLTFGAGSRLTVL.

This chain links TRBV6-1 with TRBJ2-7; a possible D gene is TRBD1 (6 bases). Germline assignment: CDR1 MNHNS and CDR2 SASEGT. This CDR3 has 11 amino acids. Trimming left V 6 bases short and J 4 bases short, with 7 bases between. The CDR3 reads CASSGQYEQYF. As DNA, the CDR3 is TGTGCCAGCAGCGGACAGTACGAGCAGTACTTC.